The present T cell receptor beta chain was sequenced within a study of radiotherapy plus CTLA-4 blockade in lung cancer. Looking at the study overall: Among patients, roughly 17% showed objective responses, and 31% had disease control.

Per the germline V gene, CDR1 is WNHNN and CDR2 is SYGVQD (reference sequence). The V gene lost 0 bases and the J gene lost 5 bases, with 13 bases spanning the gap. CDR3 length: 15 amino acids. To note about this clone: As yet, its antigen is unknown.

Study-level points and caveats: Reported findings show early blood T cell clone dynamics, with interferon-beta, best predicted response. In blood, TCR clones derived from the tumor expanded after radiotherapy plus ipilimumab.

Focal radiation plus CTLA-4 blockade with ipilimumab was administered to patients who had chemo-refractory metastatic non-small-cell lung cancer. Only in-frame clones appear in the TCRdb table, and some are missing; sequencing was by immunoSEQ multiplex PCR. The data hold about 24,000 clones, with around 71% observed a single time. Specimen: peripheral blood, collected from a patient treated with radiotherapy plus ipilimumab. This chain connects TRBV10-1 to TRBJ2-5; tentative D call: TRBD1 (6 bases). The source is a human donor with non-small cell lung cancer whose response to radiotherapy plus ipilimumab could not be evaluated. CDR3 loop: CASSESGTGRETQYF. The CDR3 DNA is TGCGCCAGCAGTGAGTCGGGAACAGGGCGGGAGACCCAGTACTTC.